This entry lists 26 T cell receptor beta chains sequenced from one sample in a study of CD8 T cells in ankylosing spondylitis. Study observations and caveats: A TCR beta motif of roughly eight highly homologous variants seemed to mark ankylosing spondylitis blood.

These receptors lack a known antigen. MiXCR, run by TCRdb on the 5' RACE reads, gives a single entry per CDR3 protein. The repertoire holds over 450,000 distinct CDR3 sequences, with roughly 13% as singletons. The source material was blood, either unsorted or a sorted T cell fraction (not recorded which). The receptors were sampled from a male donor with ankylosing spondylitis.

This rearrangement joins TRBV12-3 or TRBV12-4 to TRBJ1-1, with D unresolved. Trimming removed 3 bases from V and 3 bases from J, with 14 bases in between. The CDR3 covers 15 residues. This CDR3 is CASSFLGYGHTEAFF. The CDR3 nucleotides are TGTGCCAGCAGTTTTTTGGGTTACGGACACACTGAAGCTTTCTTT.

V is TRBV6-1 and J is TRBJ2-3; TRBD2 matches at 14 bases. The CDR3 is made up of 16 amino acids. Germline V CDR1 and CDR2: MNHNS, SASEGT. The V segment lost 2 bases and the J segment 6 bases; nucleotides outside the gene matches: 4. The DNA of the CDR3 is TGTGCCAGCAGTGAACCGGGACTAGCGGGAGAGGATACGCAGTATTTT. Amino acid sequence: CASSEPGLAGEDTQYF.

The chain combines TRBV7-9 with TRBJ2-2, with TRBD2 identical over 7 bases. The CDR3 runs 16 residues. CDR1 is SEHNR, CDR2 FQNEAQ, per germline (reference sequence). J gave up 5 bases and V 5 bases, and 11 bases lay outside the gene matches. CDR3 region: CASSLEAGVWTGELFF. CDR3 sequence (DNA): TGTGCCAGCAGCCTAGAGGCGGGAGTGTGGACCGGGGAGCTGTTTTTT. Looking up the rest from reference TRBV7-9 and TRBJ2-2 gives the full variable domain: DTGVSQNPRHKITKRGQNVTFRCDPISEHNRLYWYRQTLGQGPEFLTYFQNEAQLEKSRLLSDRFSAERPKGSFSTLEIQRTEQGDSAMYLCASSLEAGVWTGELFFGEGSRLTVL.

V gene TRBV20-1 combines with J gene TRBJ2-3; 13 positions match TRBD2. Germline V gene data show CDR1 as DFQATT and CDR2 as SNEGSKA (reference sequence). V dropped 3 bases and J dropped 4; count of bases not matched to a gene: 4. The CDR3 is 15 amino acids. CDR3 region: CSARTSGRLADTQYF. The CDR3 DNA reads as TGCAGTGCTAGGACTAGCGGGAGGTTAGCAGATACGCAGTATTTT.

The CDR3 reads CASSPLTGPTMGYTF. The DNA for the CDR3 is TGTGCCAGCAGCCCTCTGACAGGGCCTACTATGGGCTACACCTTC. This chain uses TRBV3-1 with TRBJ1-2, with 7 bases identical to TRBD1. Trimming took 4 bases from V and 8 from J; bases not matched to a gene: 13. Germline V lookup: CDR1 LGHDT, CDR2 YNNKEL (reference sequence). The CDR3 has 15 amino acids. Full variable domain (outside the CDR3, taken from reference TRBV3-1 and TRBJ1-2): DTAVSQTPKYLVTQMGNDKSIKCEQNLGHDTMYWYKQDSKKFLKIMFSYNNKELIINETVPNRFSPKSPDKAHLNLHINSLELGDSAVYFCASSPLTGPTMGYTFGSGTRLTVV.

This clonotype appeared a few times. The chain links TRBV5-1 to TRBJ1-4; D is perhaps TRBD1 (6 bases). V shed 1 base and J shed 0 bases, with 10 bases lying between them. The CDR3 spans 16 residues. Per the germline V gene, CDR1 is SGHRS and CDR2 is YFSETQ. The CDR3 protein is CASSLNRAATNEKLFF. The CDR3 nucleotides are TGCGCCAGCAGCTTGAACAGGGCGGCAACTAATGAAAAACTGTTTTTT.

This clonotype turned up a few times. The gene calls are TRBV5-1 and TRBJ2-7; D is perhaps TRBD2 (6 bases). CDR3 length: 13 residues. V shed 2 bases and J shed 6 bases, with 12 bases lying between them. The germline gives CDR1 SGHRS, CDR2 YFSETQ. DNA for the CDR3: TGCGCCAGCAGCTTCGTCGGGGGATCCGAGCAGTACTTC. Amino acid sequence: CASSFVGGSEQYF.

This clonotype came up many times. This sequence joins TRBV7-2 and TRBJ2-3; D is ambiguous. The length of the CDR3 is 12 residues. Per germline, CDR1 SGHTA and CDR2 FQGNSA. V lost 4 bases, J lost 5 bases, and 7 bases lay in between. The chain's CDR3 is CASSSWLDTQYF. CDR3 nucleotide sequence: TGTGCCAGCAGCTCATGGTTAGATACGCAGTATTTT. Filled out from reference TRBV7-2 and TRBJ2-3, the complete variable domain reads GAGVSQSPSNKVTEKGKDVELRCDPISGHTALYWYRQSLGQGLEFLIYFQGNSAPDKSGLPSDRFSAERTGGSVSTLTIQRTQQEDSAVYLCASSSWLDTQYFGPGTRLTVL.

This clonotype was detected only a few times. V and J are TRBV6-1 and TRBJ1-5; D perhaps matches TRBD1 (5 bases). V dropped 7 bases and J dropped 0 bases, with 13 bases sitting between them. There are 15 residues in the CDR3. Germline-derived CDR1 and CDR2 are MNHNS and SASEGT. The CDR3 reads CASIGGTDSNQPQHF. The CDR3 coding sequence is TGTGCCAGCATCGGCGGGACGGATAGCAATCAGCCCCAGCATTTT.

The V call is TRBV5-1, the J call TRBJ2-1; no reliable D call. The V gene lost 2 bases and the J gene lost 13 bases, with 13 bases spanning the gap. The CDR3 covers 12 residues. The germline V gene has CDR1 SGHRS and CDR2 YFSETQ. CDR3 residues: CASSFDGSIQFF. CDR3 coding DNA: TGCGCCAGCAGCTTTGATGGGTCAATACAGTTCTTC.

The chain employs TRBV19 and TRBJ1-1; D uncertain. CDR1 is LNHDA, CDR2 SQIVND, per germline (reference sequence). There are 11 residues in the CDR3. The V gene lost 9 bases and the J gene lost 7 bases, with 12 bases spanning the gap. CDR3 in DNA: TGTGCCAGCCTGGGCCCCCTTGAAGCTTTCTTT. It specifies CASLGPLEAFF.

This clonotype has a handful of counts. The chain has TRBV2 and TRBJ2-4, with no clear D. This CDR3 comprises 16 residues. Trimming stripped 3 bases from V and 2 bases from J, with 14 bases between. Germline lookup yields CDR1 SNHLY and CDR2 FYNNEI. The CDR3 coding sequence is TGTGCCAGCAGTGATCTACGTGGTGGGCCCAAAAACATTCAGTACTTC. Its protein is CASSDLRGGPKNIQYF.

This sequence joins TRBV12-3 or TRBV12-4 and TRBJ1-2; tentative D call: TRBD1 (5 bases). Trimming left V 6 bases short and J 7 bases short, with 15 bases between. There are 13 residues in the CDR3. The CDR3 reads CASSSRARFGYTF. The CDR3 DNA follows: TGTGCCAGCAGCTCCAGGGCCCGCTTTGGCTACACCTTC.

V is TRBV5-1 and J is TRBJ2-6, with D perhaps TRBD1 (6 bases). Germline V lookup: CDR1 SGHRS, CDR2 YFSETQ. Between the trimmed V and J ends, which lost 3 bases and 0 bases, there was a span of 10 bases. The CDR3 runs 16 residues. The CDR3 loop reads CASSSGAVSGANVLTF. The CDR3 region has the DNA TGCGCCAGCAGCTCAGGGGCCGTCTCTGGGGCCAACGTCCTGACTTTC.

This chain links TRBV6-1 with TRBJ1-2, with D tentatively TRBD1 (6 bases). This CDR3 is built from 15 residues. Per germline, CDR1 MNHNS and CDR2 SASEGT. Deletions cut 6 bases from V and 4 bases from J, with 18 bases between. The CDR3: CASSPPPTGIYGYTF. In DNA form, the CDR3 reads TGTGCCAGCAGCCCCCCCCCCACAGGGATCTATGGCTACACCTTC.

This clonotype was counted a few times. This chain uses TRBV12-5 with TRBJ2-1, with TRBD1 as a possible D gene (5 bases). The CDR3 runs to 15 residues. V lost 1 base, J lost 0 bases, and 7 bases lay in between. The germline gives CDR1 LGHNT, CDR2 FRNRAP. The DNA for the CDR3 is TGTGCTAGTGGTTTGGGACAGAGCTCCTACAATGAGCAGTTCTTC. Its protein product is CASGLGQSSYNEQFF. Filled out from reference TRBV12-5 and TRBJ2-1, the complete variable domain reads DARVTQTPRHKVTEMGQEVTMRCQPILGHNTVFWYRQTMMQGLELLAYFRNRAPLDDSGMPKDRFSAEMPDATLATLKIQPSEPRDSAVYFCASGLGQSSYNEQFFGPGTRLTVL.

V and J are TRBV15 and TRBJ2-7; D perhaps matches TRBD2 (6 bases). From germline, CDR1 is LNHNV and CDR2 YYDKDF (reference sequence). The CDR3 runs 14 residues. The germline V and J ends were trimmed by 7 bases and 2 bases, with 15 bases remaining between them. In DNA form, the CDR3 reads TGTGCCACCACCTCAGGAGGGGCCGCCTACGAGCAGTACTTC. This codes for CATTSGGAAYEQYF.

This clonotype came up a few times. This chain connects TRBV6-2 or TRBV6-3 to TRBJ2-1, with D perhaps matching TRBD2 (5 bases). The CDR3 extends over 13 amino acids. Trimming stripped 7 bases from V and 2 bases from J, with 9 bases between. CDR1 and CDR2 from the germline V gene are MNHEY and SVGEGT. CDR3 DNA: TGTGCCAGCAAAAGCGGAACCTACAATGAGCAGTTCTTC. Translated, it gives CASKSGTYNEQFF.

Only a few counts were recorded for this clonotype. This rearrangement joins TRBV6-6 to TRBJ1-6; the D is unclear. This CDR3 region has 13 residues. The V and J ends lost 0 bases and 6 bases respectively, with 3 bases between them. CDR1 and CDR2 (germline): MNHNY, SVGAGI (reference sequence). The CDR3 is CASSYSPNSPLHF. The CDR3 region has the DNA TGTGCCAGCAGTTACTCTCCTAATTCACCCCTCCACTTT.

The genes are TRBV2 and TRBJ1-3; D gene uncertain. In germline, CDR1 is SNHLY, CDR2 FYNNEI. The germline V and J ends were trimmed by 3 bases and 7 bases, with 10 bases remaining between them. The CDR3 sequence is 13 residues long. The CDR3 nucleotides are TGTGCCAGCAGTGACGGGGTTACGAACACCATATATTTT. It translates to CASSDGVTNTIYF.

This clonotype has just a few counts. The rearrangement links TRBV18 to TRBJ1-2; 9 nucleotides line up with TRBD1. The germline V gene encodes CDR1 KGHSH and CDR2 LQKENI. The CDR3 has 15 amino acids. V shed 2 bases, J shed 6 bases, and the junction held 7 bases outside the gene matches. CDR3 sequence: CASSPTGTGTHGYTF. The CDR3 region has the DNA TGTGCCAGCTCACCAACCGGGACAGGGACACATGGCTACACCTTC. Variable domain in full (rest from reference TRBV18 and TRBJ1-2): NAGVMQNPRHLVRRRGQEARLRCSPMKGHSHVYWYRQLPEEGLKFMVYLQKENIIDESGMPKERFSAEFPKEGPSILRIQQVVRGDSAAYFCASSPTGTGTHGYTFGSGTRLTVV.

This chain's CDR3 is CASSQGGTSGNTDTQYF. CDR3 nucleotides: TGTGCCAGCAGCCAAGGTGGTACTAGCGGGAACACAGATACGCAGTATTTT. The chain joins TRBV4-2 to TRBJ2-3, with 10 bases that match TRBD2. Germline values: CDR1 LGHNA, CDR2 YNFKEQ. Trimming removed 1 base from V and 2 bases from J; junction bases left unmatched: 6. The CDR3 is made up of 17 amino acids.

This clonotype was detected a few times. J is TRBJ2-3 and V is TRBV12-3 or TRBV12-4; the match to TRBD1 covers 9 bases. This CDR3 comprises 15 residues. V shed 1 base and J 6 bases; nucleotides not matched to a gene: 5. The CDR3: CASSLGDRDLDTQYF. The CDR3 bases are TGTGCCAGCAGTTTAGGGGACAGGGATTTGGATACGCAGTATTTT.

The J gene is TRBJ1-1, the V gene TRBV5-6; D ambiguous. Per the germline V gene, CDR1 is SGHDT and CDR2 is YYEEEE. V was cut by 0 bases and J by 11 bases, with 14 bases left in between. The CDR3 spans 13 residues. CDR3 nucleotides: TGTGCCAGCAGCTTGGGACAAAAGGCCAAGGCTTTCTTT. Translated: CASSLGQKAKAFF. Filled out from reference TRBV5-6 and TRBJ1-1, the complete variable domain reads DAGVTQSPTHLIKTRGQQVTLRCSPKSGHDTVSWYQQALGQGPQFIFQYYEEEERQRGNFPDRFSGHQFPNYSSELNVNALLLGDSALYLCASSLGQKAKAFFGQGTRLTVV.

This clonotype was recorded a few times. As DNA, the CDR3 is TGTGCCAGCAGCTTAGATTTTCTAGCAGCACTCACCGGGGAGCTGTTTTTT. Protein sequence: CASSLDFLAALTGELFF. The genes are TRBV7-7 and TRBJ2-2; tentative D call: TRBD2 (5 bases). Trimming pared 1 base from V and 4 bases from J, leaving 16 bases between. This CDR3 comprises 17 residues. CDR1 and CDR2 from the germline V gene are SSHAT and FNYEAQ (reference sequence). Variable domain in full (rest from reference TRBV7-7 and TRBJ2-2): GAGVSQSPRYKVTKRGQDVTLRCDPISSHATLYWYQQALGQGPEFLTYFNYEAQPDKSGLPSDRFSAERPEGSISTLTIQRTEQRDSAMYRCASSLDFLAALTGELFFGEGSRLTVL.

There are a few counts of this clonotype. The chain recombines TRBV5-1 with TRBJ2-2; the match to TRBD1 covers 10 bases. The V and J ends lost 4 bases and 7 bases, in that order; junction bases with no gene match: 7. CDR1 is SGHRS and CDR2 is YFSETQ in the germline V gene. The CDR3 spans 15 residues. CDR3 in DNA: TGCGCCAGCAGCCCCCGGGACAGGGGAGTCGGGGAGCTGTTTTTT. Translation: CASSPRDRGVGELFF.